The clone carrying this T cell receptor beta chain was seen a few times. The antigen remains undetermined. Via MiXCR, TCRdb re-called the RT-PCR reads, giving one row per CDR3 protein. Counted here are about 780,000 distinct CDR3 sequences, about 18% occurring once; the ten biggest clones make up roughly 10%. This sample was taken from a study of response to subunit inactivated influenza vaccine. Study-level findings and limits: After each seasonal influenza vaccination, few new T cells are recruited, the authors suggested.

Germline CDR1 and CDR2: MDHEN and SYDVKM. V lost 2 bases and J lost 3, with 15 bases in between. This CDR3 contains 16 residues. This clonotype originated in a man aged 45-65 years who received an inactivated influenza vaccine. The V and J genes are TRBV28 and TRBJ2-3; D might be TRBD2 (5 bases). The sample was PBMCs from blood, taken about 5 days after vaccination. CDR3 DNA: TGTGCCAGCAGTTTAGGAACGAGCGGAAAAACAGATACGCAGTATTTT. Translating it yields CASSLGTSGKTDTQYF.